The next 30 T cell receptor beta chains were all read from a single sample in a study of blood T cell repertoires in COVID-19. Sequencing used immunoSEQ multiplex PCR; TCRdb keeps in-frame clones, though not all of them. The table records 200,000 to 250,000 clones, around nine tenths of them present only once. The sample was PBMCs or T cells enriched from blood (not recorded which). The receptors come from a woman in her thirties who had recovered from COVID-19.

This clone was seen once. The chain couples TRBV19 to TRBJ1-3; possibly TRBD1 for D (6 bases). Trimming removed 7 bases at V and 0 bases at J, with 13 bases between. The CDR3 runs 15 residues. Germline values: CDR1 LNHDA, CDR2 SQIVND (reference sequence). CDR3 sequence reads: CASNPDRNSGNTIYF. The CDR3 DNA reads as TGTGCCAGTAACCCGGACAGAAACTCTGGAAACACCATATATTTT.

This sequence joins TRBV5-4 and TRBJ2-5; 8 bases fit TRBD1. The CDR3 is 15 amino acids. Germline CDR1 is SGHNT and CDR2 is YYREEE (reference sequence). The J segment lost 4 bases and the V segment lost 0 bases, leaving 5 bases of the junction unmatched. In nucleotides, the CDR3 is TGTGCCAGCAGCTTGGAAGCAGGGGGCCGAGAGACCCAGTACTTC. Amino acids: CASSLEAGGRETQYF.

The chain employs TRBV6-5 and TRBJ1-2; 7 positions agree with TRBD1. The CDR3 spans 13 residues. Per germline, CDR1 MNHEY and CDR2 SVGAGI. The V gene end was trimmed by 7 bases and the J gene end by 4 bases; junction bases not matched to a gene: 6. In DNA form, the CDR3 reads TGTGCCAGCACGAGGGACAGCCTCTATGGCTACACCTTC. Residues: CASTRDSLYGYTF.

The gene calls are TRBV18 and TRBJ2-7, with D tentatively TRBD2 (5 bases). The V and J ends lost 2 bases and 0 bases respectively, with 17 bases between them. The CDR3 is 17 amino acids. Germline V lookup: CDR1 KGHSH, CDR2 LQKENI. The CDR3 loop is CASSPVDRPGSSYEQYF. DNA for the CDR3: TGTGCCAGCTCACCAGTGGACCGACCGGGAAGCTCCTACGAGCAGTACTTC. The complete variable domain, with remaining parts taken from reference TRBV18 and TRBJ2-7, reads NAGVMQNPRHLVRRRGQEARLRCSPMKGHSHVYWYRQLPEEGLKFMVYLQKENIIDESGMPKERFSAEFPKEGPSILRIQQVVRGDSAAYFCASSPVDRPGSSYEQYFGPGTRLTVT.

The V and J genes are TRBV6-6 and TRBJ1-4; D remains ambiguous. This CDR3 contains 14 residues. V was pared by 2 bases and J by 5 bases, with 9 bases between. Germline V gene data show CDR1 as MNHNY and CDR2 as SVGAGI (reference sequence). The CDR3: CASSYPGLNEKLFF. The CDR3 coding sequence is TGTGCCAGCAGTTACCCCGGACTAAATGAAAAACTGTTTTTT.

V gene TRBV6-2 or TRBV6-3 combines with J gene TRBJ2-1; D is unresolved. This CDR3 has 13 residues. Trimming stripped 0 bases from V and 3 bases from J, with 3 bases between. CDR1 is MNHEY, CDR2 SVGEGT, per germline. CDR3 in amino acids: CASSYSIYNEQFF. CDR3 DNA sequence: TGTGCCAGCAGTTACTCTATCTACAATGAGCAGTTCTTC.

This clone was seen a few times. The genes are TRBV6-5 and TRBJ1-1; the match to TRBD1 covers 7 bases. Germline trimming cut 0 bases from V and 9 bases from J; bases unmatched to any gene: 4. CDR3 length equals 13 residues. Germline CDR1 MNHEY, CDR2 SVGAGI. The CDR3 sequence: CASSYSNRGKAFF. In nucleotides, the CDR3 is TGTGCCAGCAGTTACTCGAACAGGGGAAAAGCTTTCTTT.

The genes are TRBV27 and TRBJ2-7; the match to TRBD1 covers 10 bases. The germline V gene has CDR1 MNHEY and CDR2 SMNVEV (reference sequence). The CDR3 is 14 residues long. V gave up 2 bases and J gave up 6 bases; unmatched junction bases: 4. CDR3 DNA: TGTGCCAGCAGTTTAGACAGGGGGCGGGTCGAGCAGTACTTC. It translates to CASSLDRGRVEQYF.

The V gene is TRBV28, the J gene TRBJ1-5; the D gene is possibly TRBD1 (5 bases). Germline V CDR1 and CDR2: MDHEN, SYDVKM. V was pared by 6 bases and J by 4 bases, with 16 bases between. CDR3 length: 15 residues. In DNA, the CDR3 is TGTGCCAGCAGCACCGGACAAACACGGAATCAGCCCCAGCATTTT. Translation gives CASSTGQTRNQPQHF.

V usage is TRBV19 and J usage is TRBJ1-5; possible D gene TRBD1, 5 bases. The CDR3 extends over 15 amino acids. Germline lookup yields CDR1 LNHDA and CDR2 SQIVND (reference sequence). Trimming removed 1 base from V and 2 bases from J, with 9 bases in between. As DNA, the CDR3 is TGTGCCAGTAGTATAGGGGCGGGGGGCAATCAGCCCCAGCATTTT. This sequence encodes CASSIGAGGNQPQHF.

This clone was counted once. V and J are TRBV19 and TRBJ2-2; possibly TRBD2 for D (6 bases). V was clipped by 3 bases and J by 5 bases, with 10 bases between them. CDR1 is LNHDA, CDR2 SQIVND, per germline (reference sequence). CDR3 length equals 14 residues. The CDR3 is CASSIGTSTGELFF. The CDR3 nucleotides are TGTGCCAGTAGTATCGGGACTTCTACCGGGGAGCTGTTTTTT.

J is TRBJ1-4 and V is TRBV28, with D possibly matching TRBD1 (5 bases). This CDR3 is built from 15 residues. Trimming left V 2 bases short and J 0 bases short, with 7 bases between. Germline V lookup: CDR1 MDHEN, CDR2 SYDVKM. The CDR3 is CASSLAGTTNEKLFF. The CDR3 bases are TGTGCCAGCAGTTTAGCAGGGACAACTAATGAAAAACTGTTTTTT.

This clone appeared a single time. This chain's CDR3 is CASAFSGQEKLFF. The CDR3 DNA follows: TGTGCCAGCGCCTTTTCAGGGCAAGAAAAACTGTTTTTT. The rearrangement joins TRBV28 to TRBJ1-4; tentative D call: TRBD1 (5 bases). The CDR3 length is 13 residues. The germline CDR1 and CDR2 sequences are MDHEN and SYDVKM. Trimming took off 8 bases at V and 8 bases at J, with 15 bases between the two ends. Looking up the rest from reference TRBV28 and TRBJ1-4 gives the full variable domain: DVKVTQSSRYLVKRTGEKVFLECVQDMDHENMFWYRQDPGLGLRLIYFSYDVKMKEKGDIPEGYSVSREKKERFSLILESASTNQTSMYLCASAFSGQEKLFFGSGTQLSVL.

The chain couples TRBV5-1 to TRBJ1-2; perhaps TRBD1 as D (5 bases). The V end was cut by 2 bases, the J end by 10 bases, with 18 bases between. CDR1 is SGHRS, CDR2 YFSETQ, per germline. The CDR3 has 14 residues. CDR3 nucleotide sequence: TGCGCCAGCAGCTTATCGGGAGAATTGGGGGTCTACACCTTC. Amino acids: CASSLSGELGVYTF.

In its sample, this clone was seen once. The CDR3 loop reads CAIRDSNEQFF. The DNA of the CDR3 is TGTGCCATCAGAGACAGCAATGAGCAGTTCTTC. The chain combines TRBV10-3 with TRBJ2-1; TRBD1 is a possible D gene (5 bases). V was shortened by 6 bases and J by 6 bases, with 6 bases between the two germline ends. CDR3 length: 11 amino acids. Germline assignment: CDR1 ENHRY and CDR2 SYGVKD.

The V gene is TRBV11-2, the J gene TRBJ2-1, with 7 bases identical to TRBD2. This CDR3 has 15 amino acids. J lost 5 bases, V lost 3 bases, and 7 bases had no gene match. Per germline, CDR1 SGHAT and CDR2 FQNNGV. This chain's CDR3 is CASSLSWREHNEQFF. The CDR3, as DNA: TGTGCCAGCAGCTTGTCCTGGCGGGAGCACAATGAGCAGTTCTTC.

This chain joins TRBV19 and TRBJ2-1; 8 bases fit TRBD2. The J segment lost 4 bases and the V segment lost 8 bases, leaving 10 bases of the junction unmatched. This CDR3 is 15 amino acids long. CDR1 LNHDA and CDR2 SQIVND come from the germline V gene (reference sequence). The chain's CDR3 is CASHGTRGNYNEQFF. The CDR3 nucleotides are TGTGCCAGTCATGGGACTAGGGGCAATTACAATGAGCAGTTCTTC. The full variable domain, in which reference TRBV19 and TRBJ2-1 provide the parts outside the CDR3, is DGGITQSPKYLFRKEGQNVTLSCEQNLNHDAMYWYRQDPGQGLRLIYYSQIVNDFQKGDIAEGYSVSREKKESFPLTVTSAQKNPTAFYLCASHGTRGNYNEQFFGPGTRLTVL.

This chain connects TRBV11-3 to TRBJ2-3; perhaps TRBD2 as D (5 bases). CDR1 and CDR2 from the germline V gene are SGHNT and YENEEA. The V end was cut by 2 bases, the J end by 10 bases, with 13 bases between. CDR3 length equals 13 residues. CDR3 nucleotide sequence: TGTGCCAGCAGCTTAAGTCGGAGGTTACCGCAGTATTTT. The encoded protein is CASSLSRRLPQYF.

The J gene is TRBJ2-7, the V gene TRBV7-2; a possible D gene is TRBD2 (5 bases). V shed 2 bases and J shed 5 bases, with 13 bases lying between them. CDR3 length: 14 amino acids. The germline gives CDR1 SGHTA, CDR2 FQGNSA. CDR3 bases: TGTGCCAGCAGCTTATACCGGGAAATGGACGAGCAGTACTTC. Translation gives CASSLYREMDEQYF.

The count of this clone is one. The chain couples TRBV2 to TRBJ2-2; 9 bases are shared with TRBD2. CDR1 SNHLY and CDR2 FYNNEI come from the germline V gene. The ends lost 4 bases at V and 6 bases at J; junction bases unmatched: 3. This CDR3 spans 14 amino acids. CDR3 in amino acids: CASSVLAGPGELFF. The CDR3 nucleotides read TGTGCCAGCAGTGTTCTAGCGGGACCCGGGGAGCTGTTTTTT.

The gene calls are TRBV7-2 and TRBJ1-2; 8 nucleotides align to TRBD1. The CDR3 totals 17 residues. Germline CDR1 and CDR2: SGHTA and FQGNSA. Germline trimming cut 2 bases from V and 4 bases from J; bases unmatched to any gene: 12. The chain's CDR3 is CASSLRTTGGGIYGYTF. The CDR3 bases are TGTGCCAGCAGCTTAAGGACTACAGGGGGAGGAATCTATGGCTACACCTTC.

V gene TRBV4-3 combines with J gene TRBJ2-5; 11 nucleotides line up with TRBD1. V was pared by 3 bases and J by 1 base, with 7 bases of the junction left unmatched. CDR1 and CDR2 (germline): LGHNA, YSLEER. This CDR3 contains 17 residues. The CDR3 region has the DNA TGCGCCAGCAGCCAGGGATCCGGGACAGGGGGCCAAGAGACCCAGTACTTC. Protein product: CASSQGSGTGGQETQYF.

In the case of this clone: Other DNA sequences within the sample encode an identical CDR3. The V and J genes are TRBV28 and TRBJ2-7; 7 bases agree with TRBD1. The V gene end was trimmed by 9 bases and the J gene end by 7 bases; junction bases not matched to a gene: 15. The CDR3 length is 14 residues. The germline V gene has CDR1 MDHEN and CDR2 SYDVKM. The DNA of the CDR3 is TGTGCCAGTAGAGGGACAGAGGCTACGGTGGAGCAGTACTTC. It is translated as CASRGTEATVEQYF.

The chain employs TRBV11-3 and TRBJ2-1, with a tentative D call TRBD2 (5 bases). This CDR3 contains 15 residues. The V end lost 0 bases, the J end lost 4 bases, and 10 bases lay between the germline ends. The germline V gene encodes CDR1 SGHNT and CDR2 YENEEA. The CDR3 here is CASSLDNRGYNEQFF. CDR3 DNA sequence: TGTGCCAGCAGCTTAGACAACCGGGGTTACAATGAGCAGTTCTTC.

The chain has TRBV19 and TRBJ1-1; D is perhaps TRBD1 (5 bases). V was clipped by 3 bases and J by 6 bases, with 17 bases between them. Germline CDR1 LNHDA, CDR2 SQIVND (reference sequence). This CDR3 contains 15 residues. The CDR3 region has the DNA TGTGCCAGTAGTATGGTCCCCGGGGGGTCGGCTGAAGCTTTCTTT. Encoded protein: CASSMVPGGSAEAFF.

V usage is TRBV25-1 and J usage is TRBJ1-2; no clear D gene. The length of the CDR3 is 13 residues. The germline V gene encodes CDR1 MGHDK and CDR2 SYGVNS. V was clipped by 7 bases and J by 2 bases, with 11 bases between them. The DNA for the CDR3 is TGTGCCAGCAACGTGAGGCTGAACTATGGCTACACCTTC. It translates to CASNVRLNYGYTF.

In its sample, this clone was seen a few times. The rearrangement joins TRBV19 to TRBJ1-5; TRBD1 matches 10 bases. V lost 5 bases and J lost 0; bases outside the gene matches: 7. The CDR3 sequence is 17 residues long. In germline, CDR1 is LNHDA, CDR2 SQIVND (reference sequence). The CDR3 loop reads CASSPGTGESSNQPQHF. The CDR3, as DNA: TGTGCCAGTAGTCCCGGGACAGGGGAGAGTAGCAATCAGCCCCAGCATTTT.

CDR3 loop: CASSLPGGAGGDTQYF. Here the CDR3 DNA reads TGTGCCAGCAGTCTTCCCGGGGGAGCGGGAGGGGATACGCAGTATTTT. V gene TRBV7-9 combines with J gene TRBJ2-3; 10 bases agree with TRBD2. CDR1 is SEHNR, CDR2 FQNEAQ, per germline (reference sequence). This CDR3 is 16 amino acids long. The J segment lost 6 bases and the V segment lost 6 bases, leaving 12 bases of the junction unmatched.

The rearrangement uses TRBV10-3 and TRBJ1-4; D is ambiguous. The CDR3 has 15 residues. Per germline, CDR1 ENHRY and CDR2 SYGVKD. V lost 0 bases to trimming and J lost 8 bases, with 13 bases between them. CDR3 nucleotide sequence: TGTGCCATCAGTGAGTCAATGGGGAGAGAGGAAAAACTGTTTTTT. Protein: CAISESMGREEKLFF.

This clone was picked up one time. The chain uses TRBV9 and TRBJ1-2; 8 bases are shared with TRBD1. The V and J ends lost 0 bases and 4 bases, in that order; junction bases with no gene match: 5. CDR1 and CDR2 from the germline V gene are SGDLS and YYNGEE. The CDR3 loop spans 15 amino acids. The CDR3 nucleotides are TGTGCCAGCAGCGTAGAGGGCAGGGGGCTCTATGGCTACACCTTC. Its protein is CASSVEGRGLYGYTF.